This T cell receptor (beta chain) appears in the sequencing data of a study of blood T cell repertoires in COVID-19. Trimming pared 6 bases from V and 0 bases from J, leaving 12 bases between. There are 15 residues in the CDR3. Germline CDR1 is MNHEY and CDR2 is SVGAGI. This clone showed up just once. Under the authors' procedure: It was from reference gene primer amplification that nucleated cell counts were estimated. Some clones are missing from TCRdb's copy, which holds only in-frame ones; the method was immunoSEQ multiplex PCR. V and J calls and clone size follow that table, whereas D and trimming were derived from the DNA. The table shows 140,000 or so clones, with roughly 89% occurring only once.

This TCR derives from a woman aged 45-65 years with acute or convalescent COVID-19. Material: peripheral blood. The chain couples TRBV6-5 to TRBJ2-1; no clear D. CDR3 in amino acids: CASSPGLSSYNEQFF. CDR3 DNA: TGTGCCAGCAGCCCCGGGTTAAGCTCCTACAATGAGCAGTTCTTC.